These T cell receptor beta chains were read from a single sample in a study of T cell repertoires in cytomegalovirus infection. TCRdb called the reads again in MiXCR, with one record for every CDR3 protein. The sample lists 450,000 to 550,000 distinct CDR3 sequences, approximately 15% occurring once. The sequenced sample consisted of CD8+ T cells from PBMCs. Receptors were obtained from a human donor in good health (CMV status not recorded). Some clones in this sample may be carry-over from other donors' samples. Both conserved end residues are part of each CDR3. The order of the fields is V gene, D gene, J gene, CDR3 length, clone size, CDR3 DNA, CDR3 protein. A D gene is named only where the DNA matches it firmly. Part of the rows lack a size; the others show once, few, many or a class for expanded clones.

v_gene: TRBV3-1
d_gene: TRBD2
j_gene: TRBJ2-1
len: 16
abundance: -
CDR3nt: TGTGCCAGCAGCCAACTAGCGGGGGTCTCCTACAATGAGCAGTTCTTC
CDR3aa: CASSQLAGVSYNEQFF

v_gene: TRBV4-1
d_gene: -
j_gene: TRBJ1-1
len: 14
abundance: many
CDR3nt: TGCGCCAGCAGCCAAGCTCGAATGAACACTGAAGCTTTCTTT
CDR3aa: CASSQARMNTEAFF

v_gene: TRBV7-9
d_gene: TRBD1
j_gene: TRBJ1-4
len: 16
abundance: many
CDR3nt: TGTGCCAGCAGCTCGACGCCGGGACAGGGTAATGAAAAACTGTTTTTT
CDR3aa: CASSSTPGQGNEKLFF

v_gene: TRBV20-1
d_gene: -
j_gene: TRBJ1-1
len: 14
abundance: -
CDR3nt: TGCAGTGCTAGAGGCCCAGGCTCGTGGCCTGAAGCTTTCTTT
CDR3aa: CSARGPGSWPEAFF

v_gene: TRBV29-1
d_gene: -
j_gene: TRBJ1-1
len: 11
abundance: few
CDR3nt: TGCAGCGCCCTCCGGGGGACTGAAGCTTTCTTT
CDR3aa: CSALRGTEAFF

v_gene: TRBV4-1
d_gene: -
j_gene: TRBJ1-5
len: 15
abundance: many
CDR3nt: TGCGCCAGCAGCCAAGGAGAGACAAATTATCAGCCCCAGCATTTT
CDR3aa: CASSQGETNYQPQHF

v_gene: TRBV5-4
d_gene: -
j_gene: TRBJ2-2
len: 16
abundance: -
CDR3nt: TGTGCCAGCAGCGGGGTTGGTAGGGGGGGCCCCGGGGAGCTGTTTTTT
CDR3aa: CASSGVGRGGPGELFF

v_gene: TRBV9
d_gene: -
j_gene: TRBJ1-1
len: 15
abundance: -
CDR3nt: TGTGCCAGCAGCGTATACCATGCGGGGGACACTGAAGCTTTCTTT
CDR3aa: CASSVYHAGDTEAFF

v_gene: TRBV14
d_gene: -
j_gene: TRBJ1-6
len: 15
abundance: many
CDR3nt: TGTGCCAGCAGCCAAGGGGCAGGGCGTAATTCACCCCTCCACTTT
CDR3aa: CASSQGAGRNSPLHF

v_gene: TRBV10-3
d_gene: TRBD2
j_gene: TRBJ2-7
len: 14
abundance: -
CDR3nt: TGTGCCATCAGTGAGCCGACTAGCGGGTTCGAGCAGTACTTC
CDR3aa: CAISEPTSGFEQYF

v_gene: TRBV7-6
d_gene: -
j_gene: TRBJ2-3
len: 24
abundance: many
CDR3nt: TGTGCCAGCAGCTTAGCGTTGGAAGCTCCTACGGGAGAGGGAGGATGGTTGGGCACAGATACGCAGTATTTT
CDR3aa: CASSLALEAPTGEGGWLGTDTQYF

v_gene: TRBV3-1
d_gene: TRBD1
j_gene: TRBJ2-6
len: 18
abundance: few
CDR3nt: TGTGCCAGCAGCCAAAGGGGGACAGGGGTCTCTGGGGCCAACGTCCTGACTTTC
CDR3aa: CASSQRGTGVSGANVLTF

v_gene: TRBV28
d_gene: TRBD2
j_gene: TRBJ2-6
len: 18
abundance: many
CDR3nt: TGTGCCAGCAGCCCCCCGAGAAGGGAGGGCACTGGGGCCAACGTCCTGACTTTC
CDR3aa: CASSPPRREGTGANVLTF

v_gene: TRBV12-3/TRBV12-4
d_gene: -
j_gene: TRBJ2-1
len: 11
abundance: -
CDR3nt: TGTGCCAGCAGGGTATTCAATGAGCAGTTCTTC
CDR3aa: CASRVFNEQFF

v_gene: TRBV4-2
d_gene: -
j_gene: TRBJ2-1
len: 13
abundance: -
CDR3nt: TGTGCCAGCAGCCAAGCCCTAGGTTATGAGCAGTTCTTC
CDR3aa: CASSQALGYEQFF

v_gene: TRBV4-1
d_gene: TRBD1
j_gene: TRBJ1-6
len: 17
abundance: many
CDR3nt: TGCGCCAGCAGCCCCCGGGACAGGGAAGGAGATAATTCACCCCTCCACTTT
CDR3aa: CASSPRDREGDNSPLHF

v_gene: TRBV5-1
d_gene: -
j_gene: TRBJ2-3
len: 11
abundance: many
CDR3nt: TGCGCCAGCAGACCGCGGGATACGCAGTATTTT
CDR3aa: CASRPRDTQYF

v_gene: TRBV5-1
d_gene: -
j_gene: TRBJ2-7
len: 15
abundance: many
CDR3nt: TGCGCCAGCAGGATGGCAGGACCCGGACTCTACGAGCAGTACTTC
CDR3aa: CASRMAGPGLYEQYF

v_gene: TRBV6-1
d_gene: -
j_gene: TRBJ1-5
len: 16
abundance: many
CDR3nt: TGTGCCAGCAGTGAGTTTGAAAACAATAGCAATCAGCCCCAGCATTTT
CDR3aa: CASSEFENNSNQPQHF

v_gene: TRBV27
d_gene: -
j_gene: TRBJ2-7
len: 14
abundance: many
CDR3nt: TGTGCCAGCAGTTTACAGGACAGCCCCTACGAGCAGTACTTC
CDR3aa: CASSLQDSPYEQYF

v_gene: TRBV27
d_gene: -
j_gene: TRBJ1-1
len: 14
abundance: many
CDR3nt: TGTGCCAGCAGCTCCGGACAGTTGAACACTGAAGCTTTCTTT
CDR3aa: CASSSGQLNTEAFF

v_gene: TRBV5-1
d_gene: -
j_gene: TRBJ1-2
len: 15
abundance: -
CDR3nt: TGCGCCAGCAGCTTGGACCGTGGGGCCGTCAATGGCTACACCTTC
CDR3aa: CASSLDRGAVNGYTF

v_gene: TRBV4-1
d_gene: -
j_gene: TRBJ2-1
len: 15
abundance: many
CDR3nt: TGCGCCAGCAGCCAAGTTCAGGGGCCGTACAATGAGCAGTTCTTC
CDR3aa: CASSQVQGPYNEQFF

v_gene: TRBV6-1
d_gene: TRBD2
j_gene: TRBJ2-1
len: 16
abundance: many
CDR3nt: TGTGCCAGCAGACGGTCCGGGACTAGTGTGTACAATGAGCAGTTCTTC
CDR3aa: CASRRSGTSVYNEQFF

v_gene: TRBV19
d_gene: -
j_gene: TRBJ1-3
len: 13
abundance: few
CDR3nt: TGTGCCAGTGAACCGGGTTTCGGAAACACCATATATTTT
CDR3aa: CASEPGFGNTIYF

v_gene: TRBV7-8
d_gene: TRBD1
j_gene: TRBJ2-7
len: 16
abundance: many
CDR3nt: TGTGCCAGCAGCTTAGAGGGGGGCAGGGGGCTCTACGAGCAGTACTTC
CDR3aa: CASSLEGGRGLYEQYF

v_gene: TRBV6-1
d_gene: TRBD1
j_gene: TRBJ2-1
len: 15
abundance: many
CDR3nt: TGTGCCAGCAGTGGTGGGACAGGGGGTTTCGATGAGCAGTTCTTC
CDR3aa: CASSGGTGGFDEQFF

v_gene: TRBV7-6
d_gene: TRBD2
j_gene: TRBJ2-1
len: 19
abundance: many
CDR3nt: TGTGCCAGCAGCTTAGCGGACGGGACTAGCGGGAAACCCTACAATGAGCAGTTCTTC
CDR3aa: CASSLADGTSGKPYNEQFF

v_gene: TRBV11-3
d_gene: TRBD1
j_gene: TRBJ2-2
len: 15
abundance: -
CDR3nt: TGTGCCAGAAGCACACGACAGGGGCTGCCAGGGGAGCTGTTTTTT
CDR3aa: CARSTRQGLPGELFF

v_gene: TRBV4-2
d_gene: -
j_gene: TRBJ2-1
len: 16
abundance: few
CDR3nt: TGTGCCAGCAGCCCCTCAGCGTCGAGCTCCTACAATGAGCAGTTCTTC
CDR3aa: CASSPSASSSYNEQFF

v_gene: TRBV28
d_gene: TRBD1
j_gene: TRBJ2-6
len: 19
abundance: many
CDR3nt: TGTGCCAGCAGTCCCTCCTTGGGACAGGCAAGCTCTGGGGCCAACGTCCTGACTTTC
CDR3aa: CASSPSLGQASSGANVLTF

v_gene: TRBV10-2
d_gene: -
j_gene: TRBJ2-1
len: 15
abundance: -
CDR3nt: TGCGCCAGCAGTGAACGGGTTAGGGTTGGAGATGAGCAGTTCTTC
CDR3aa: CASSERVRVGDEQFF

v_gene: TRBV7-9
d_gene: -
j_gene: TRBJ2-3
len: 18
abundance: many
CDR3nt: TGTGCCAGCAGTTCTAATTTACCCGAGGGCCCAGGTACAGATACGCAGTATTTT
CDR3aa: CASSSNLPEGPGTDTQYF